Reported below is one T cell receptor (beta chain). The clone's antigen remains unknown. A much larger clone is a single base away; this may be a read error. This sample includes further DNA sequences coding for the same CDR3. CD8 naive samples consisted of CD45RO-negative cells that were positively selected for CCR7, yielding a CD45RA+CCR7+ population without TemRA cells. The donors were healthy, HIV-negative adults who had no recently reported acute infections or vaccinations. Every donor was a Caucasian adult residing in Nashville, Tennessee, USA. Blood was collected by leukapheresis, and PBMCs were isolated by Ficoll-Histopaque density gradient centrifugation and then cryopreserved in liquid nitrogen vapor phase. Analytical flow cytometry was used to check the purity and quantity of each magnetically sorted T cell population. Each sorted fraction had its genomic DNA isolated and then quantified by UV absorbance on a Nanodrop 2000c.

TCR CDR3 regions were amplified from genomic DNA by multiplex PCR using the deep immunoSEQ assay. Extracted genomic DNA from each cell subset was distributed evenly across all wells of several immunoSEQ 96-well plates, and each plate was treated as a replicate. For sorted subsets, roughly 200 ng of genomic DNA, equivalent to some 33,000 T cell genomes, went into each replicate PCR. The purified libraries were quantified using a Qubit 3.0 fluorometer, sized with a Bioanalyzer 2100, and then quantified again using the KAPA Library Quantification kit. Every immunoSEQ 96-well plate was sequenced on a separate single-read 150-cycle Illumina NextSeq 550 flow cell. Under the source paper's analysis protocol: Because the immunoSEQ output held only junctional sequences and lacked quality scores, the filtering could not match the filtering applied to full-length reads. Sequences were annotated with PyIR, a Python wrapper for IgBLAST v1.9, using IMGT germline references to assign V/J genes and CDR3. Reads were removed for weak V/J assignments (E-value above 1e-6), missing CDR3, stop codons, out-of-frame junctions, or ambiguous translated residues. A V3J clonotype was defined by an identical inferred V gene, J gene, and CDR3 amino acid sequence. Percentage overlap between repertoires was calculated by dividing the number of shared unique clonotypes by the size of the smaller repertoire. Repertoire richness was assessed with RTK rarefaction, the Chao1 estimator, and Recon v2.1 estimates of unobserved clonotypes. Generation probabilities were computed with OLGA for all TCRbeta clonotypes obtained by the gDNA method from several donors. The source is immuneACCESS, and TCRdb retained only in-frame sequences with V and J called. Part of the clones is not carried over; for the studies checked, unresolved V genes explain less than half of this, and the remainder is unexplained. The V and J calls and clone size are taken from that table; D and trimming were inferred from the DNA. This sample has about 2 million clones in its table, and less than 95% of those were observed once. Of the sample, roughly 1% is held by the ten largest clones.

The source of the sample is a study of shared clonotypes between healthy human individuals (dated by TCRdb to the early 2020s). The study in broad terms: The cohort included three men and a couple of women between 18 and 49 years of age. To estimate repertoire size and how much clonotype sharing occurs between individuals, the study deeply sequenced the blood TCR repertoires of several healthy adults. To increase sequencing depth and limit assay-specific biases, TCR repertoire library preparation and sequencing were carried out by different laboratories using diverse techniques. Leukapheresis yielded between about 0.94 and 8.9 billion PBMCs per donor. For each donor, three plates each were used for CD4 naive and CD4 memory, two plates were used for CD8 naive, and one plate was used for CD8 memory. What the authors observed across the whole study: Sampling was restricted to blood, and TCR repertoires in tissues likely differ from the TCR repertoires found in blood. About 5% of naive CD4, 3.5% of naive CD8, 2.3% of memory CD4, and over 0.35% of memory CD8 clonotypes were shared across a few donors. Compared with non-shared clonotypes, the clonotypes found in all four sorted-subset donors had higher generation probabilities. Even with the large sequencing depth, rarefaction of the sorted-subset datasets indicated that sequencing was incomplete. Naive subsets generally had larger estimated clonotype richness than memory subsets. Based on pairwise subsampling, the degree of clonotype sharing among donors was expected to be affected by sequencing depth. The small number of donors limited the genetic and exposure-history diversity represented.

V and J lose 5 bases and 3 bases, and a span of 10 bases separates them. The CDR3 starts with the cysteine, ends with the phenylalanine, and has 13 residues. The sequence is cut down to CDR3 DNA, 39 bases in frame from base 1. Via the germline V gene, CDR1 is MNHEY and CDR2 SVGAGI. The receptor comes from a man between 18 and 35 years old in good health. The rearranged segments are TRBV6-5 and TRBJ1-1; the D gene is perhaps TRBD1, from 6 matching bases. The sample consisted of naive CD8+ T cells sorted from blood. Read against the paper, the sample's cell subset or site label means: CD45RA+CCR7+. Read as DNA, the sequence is TGTGCCAGCAGTCTTCAGGGGTACACTGAAGCTTTCTTT. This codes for CASSLQGYTEAFF.